A selection of T cell receptor beta chains follows, all from one sample in a study of blood T cell repertoires in COVID-19. The assay was immunoSEQ multiplex PCR, and TCRdb's table has in-frame clones only and misses some. This sample yields fewer than 150,000 clones, of which 78% are seen a single time; roughly 2% belongs to the top ten. Sequencing input: peripheral blood. The receptor set was obtained from a man aged 65 to 79 with acute or convalescent COVID-19. Both conserved end residues are part of each CDR3. A D gene is named only where the DNA matches it firmly. The size of a clone is reported for some rows only, either as once, few or many, or as a class for expanded clones.

TRBJ1-6	TRBV6-6	TRBD1	many	CASSPQLLQGGGPPLHF	TGTGCCAGCAGTCCTCAGCTCCTCCAGGGGGGCGGGCCACCCCTCCACTTT
TRBJ1-3	TRBV6-5	-	-	CASSLLSSGNTIYF	TGTGCCAGCAGCCTCCTTAGCTCTGGAAACACCATATATTTT
TRBJ2-5	TRBV6-2/TRBV6-3	-	few	CASSIIKETQYF	TGTGCCAGCAGCATCATCAAAGAGACCCAGTACTTC
TRBJ2-1	TRBV7-2	-	-	CASSLASGLSYNEQFF	TGTGCCAGCAGCTTAGCCTCGGGACTCTCCTACAATGAGCAGTTCTTC
TRBJ2-3	TRBV2	TRBD2	-	CASTWTSDSTDTQYF	TGTGCCAGCACTTGGACTAGCGATAGCACAGATACGCAGTATTTT
TRBJ1-4	TRBV7-2	-	-	CASSLSGVHNEKLFF	TGTGCCAGCAGCTTATCGGGGGTACACAATGAAAAACTGTTTTTT
TRBJ2-5	TRBV7-8	TRBD1	-	CASSDIPGTGGDETQYF	TGTGCCAGCAGCGATATTCCTGGGACAGGGGGGGATGAGACCCAGTACTTC
TRBJ1-1	TRBV5-6	TRBD1	-	CASSPHRGYNTEAFF	TGTGCCAGCAGTCCTCACAGGGGATATAACACTGAAGCTTTCTTT
TRBJ1-2	TRBV10-3	TRBD1	few	CAIQGQGEYRIGYTF	TGTGCCATCCAGGGACAGGGGGAATATCGTATAGGCTACACCTTC
TRBJ1-1	TRBV18	TRBD1	-	CASSPLQGDGTEAFF	TGTGCCAGCTCACCACTCCAGGGGGATGGGACTGAAGCTTTCTTT
TRBJ2-1	TRBV9	TRBD1	-	CASSGQGYRNEQFF	TGTGCCAGCAGCGGACAGGGTTATCGTAATGAGCAGTTCTTC
TRBJ2-1	TRBV11-2	TRBD2	-	CASSLRLAGSGNEQFF	TGTGCCAGCAGCCTCCGACTAGCGGGGTCGGGTAATGAGCAGTTCTTC
TRBJ2-1	TRBV5-4	TRBD1	-	CASSQVGTGGEQFF	TGTGCCAGCAGCCAGGTAGGGACAGGGGGCGAGCAGTTCTTC
TRBJ1-1	TRBV10-3	-	many	CAIKTGNTEAFF	TGTGCCATCAAGACAGGGAACACTGAAGCTTTCTTT
TRBJ1-1	TRBV29-1	-	-	CSVVRGETEAFF	TGCAGCGTTGTTCGGGGTGAAACTGAAGCTTTCTTT
TRBJ2-5	TRBV27	TRBD2	-	CASSGILAGGRETQYF	TGTGCCAGCAGTGGGATCCTAGCGGGGGGACGGGAGACCCAGTACTTC
TRBJ2-3	TRBV7-8	TRBD2	-	CASSLSERGGTGDTQYF	TGTGCCAGCAGCTTAAGCGAGCGGGGGGGCACCGGAGATACGCAGTATTTT
TRBJ2-1	TRBV4-1	TRBD2	-	CASSQDSRGVLYNEQFF	TGCGCCAGCAGCCAAGATTCGCGGGGGGTACTATACAATGAGCAGTTCTTC
TRBJ1-6	TRBV5-1	-	-	CASSLSTVTMDNSPLHF	TGCGCCAGCAGCTTGAGTACTGTGACAATGGATAATTCACCCCTCCACTTT
TRBJ2-1	TRBV30	-	once	CAWRPLTGTLGNEQFF	TGTGCCTGGAGGCCCCTAACGGGGACTTTGGGCAATGAGCAGTTCTTC
TRBJ2-5	TRBV2	TRBD2	-	CATTGAGGGQETQYF	TGTGCCACCACCGGGGCCGGCGGGGGCCAAGAGACCCAGTACTTC
TRBJ1-4	TRBV25-1	-	-	CASSDAGPTNEKLFF	TGTGCCAGCAGTGATGCGGGGCCAACTAATGAAAAACTGTTTTTT
TRBJ1-2	TRBV11-2	TRBD1	few	CASTVTGADGYTF	TGTGCCAGCACCGTAACAGGGGCGGATGGCTACACCTTC
TRBJ2-2	TRBV7-2	-	-	CASSFSRDTGELFF	TGTGCCAGCAGCTTTTCGAGGGACACCGGGGAGCTGTTTTTT
TRBJ2-1	TRBV29-1	TRBD2	-	CSVATSGGPGNEQFF	TGCAGCGTAGCGACTAGCGGGGGCCCCGGCAATGAGCAGTTCTTC
TRBJ2-7	TRBV5-1	-	-	CASSLDIRNYEQYF	TGCGCCAGCAGCTTGGATATCAGAAACTACGAGCAGTACTTC
TRBJ2-7	TRBV27	-	-	CASSLFSGRDNEQYF	TGTGCCAGCAGTTTATTCTCGGGGAGAGACAACGAGCAGTACTTC
TRBJ1-4	TRBV4-3	-	-	CASSQQGAGEKLFF	TGCGCCAGCAGCCAACAGGGTGCGGGGGAAAAACTGTTTTTT
TRBJ2-7	TRBV6-6	TRBD1	few	CASRDRASSYEQYF	TGTGCCAGCAGGGACAGGGCAAGCTCCTACGAGCAGTACTTC
TRBJ1-1	TRBV6-2/TRBV6-3	-	once	CASSYTRATEAFF	TGTGCCAGCAGTTACACCAGAGCGACTGAAGCTTTCTTT
TRBJ1-3	TRBV7-2	-	-	CASSPDSPGNTIYF	TGTGCCAGCAGCCCAGACAGTCCTGGAAACACCATATATTTT
TRBJ1-1	TRBV19	-	once	CASSIDVGRGSGTEAFF	TGTGCCAGTAGTATAGACGTAGGCAGGGGATCTGGCACTGAAGCTTTCTTT
TRBJ1-5	TRBV30	TRBD1	-	CAWGGQGPQPQHF	TGTGCCTGGGGTGGACAGGGTCCTCAGCCCCAGCATTTT
TRBJ2-3	TRBV5-5	-	-	CASSFSWRGSTDTQYF	TGTGCCAGCAGCTTCTCTTGGAGGGGTAGTACAGATACGCAGTATTTT
TRBJ1-2	TRBV28	-	-	CASTTNGDGGAKGYTF	TGTGCCAGCACCACAAACGGAGACGGGGGGGCAAAAGGCTACACCTTC
TRBJ2-1	TRBV18	TRBD2	-	CASSPSSSGYNEQFF	TGTGCCAGCTCCCCTAGTTCTAGCGGGTACAATGAGCAGTTCTTC
TRBJ2-7	TRBV24-1	TRBD1	-	CATSAPTGSHEQYF	TGTGCCACCAGTGCTCCGACAGGGTCCCACGAGCAGTACTTC
TRBJ1-2	TRBV5-5	TRBD1	-	CASSPGTANGYTF	TGTGCCAGCAGCCCGGGGACAGCTAATGGCTACACCTTC
TRBJ1-2	TRBV5-6	-	-	CASTGYAGTKIRTYGYTF	TGTGCCAGCACGGGATATGCGGGGACCAAAATCCGGACGTATGGCTACACCTTC
TRBJ2-2	TRBV9	-	-	CASSVVGQGSGELFF	TGTGCCAGCAGCGTAGTGGGACAAGGATCCGGGGAGCTGTTTTTT
TRBJ2-5	TRBV12-3/TRBV12-4	-	-	CASSVAAVETQYF	TGTGCCAGCAGTGTCGCAGCGGTAGAGACCCAGTACTTC
TRBJ2-2	TRBV18	TRBD1	-	CASSLKGRQGTNTGELFF	TGTGCCAGCTCACTAAAGGGGAGACAGGGCACGAACACCGGGGAGCTGTTTTTT
TRBJ1-2	TRBV11-3	-	-	CASSLVAGSGYTF	TGTGCCAGCAGCTTAGTGGCAGGTAGTGGCTACACCTTC
TRBJ1-4	TRBV6-6	-	-	CASLLRGGNEKLFF	TGTGCCAGCCTCCTCAGAGGGGGTAATGAAAAACTGTTTTTT
TRBJ2-3	TRBV28	TRBD2	-	CASSPLGLAADTQYF	TGTGCCAGCAGCCCGTTGGGTCTAGCGGCTGATACGCAGTATTTT
TRBJ1-2	TRBV5-5	TRBD1	-	CASSSATGGYYGYTF	TGTGCCAGCAGCTCAGCTACAGGGGGCTACTATGGCTACACCTTC
TRBJ2-3	TRBV5-6	TRBD2	-	CASSFRGALAGATQYF	TGTGCCAGCAGCTTCCGGGGGGCGCTAGCGGGGGCCACGCAGTATTTT
TRBJ2-5	TRBV5-4	TRBD2	-	CASSLRAGGQETQYF	TGTGCCAGCAGCTTGCGCGCGGGGGGCCAAGAGACCCAGTACTTC
TRBJ1-3	TRBV7-2	-	few	CASSSTRGSGNTIYF	TGTGCCAGCAGCTCAACTAGGGGGTCTGGAAACACCATATATTTT
TRBJ1-2	TRBV5-4	-	once	CASSPGGRGSNYGYTF	TGTGCCAGCAGCCCGGGGGGGCGGGGTTCTAACTATGGCTACACCTTC
TRBJ2-2	TRBV11-3	TRBD2	-	CASSTLASTGELFF	TGTGCCAGCAGCACACTAGCGTCCACCGGGGAGCTGTTTTTT
TRBJ1-1	TRBV19	-	-	CASSIGFSVNTEAFF	TGTGCCAGTAGTATAGGGTTCTCGGTGAACACTGAAGCTTTCTTT
TRBJ1-5	TRBV10-1	TRBD1	-	CASSEIWDSNSNQPQHF	TGCGCCAGCAGTGAAATTTGGGACAGTAATAGCAATCAGCCCCAGCATTTT
TRBJ2-1	TRBV4-1	-	few	CASRQGSGMERGQQFF	TGCGCCAGCAGACAGGGTTCAGGTATGGAGCGGGGTCAGCAGTTCTTC
TRBJ2-7	TRBV6-5	TRBD1	-	CASSQTGGSYEQYF	TGTGCCAGCAGTCAAACAGGGGGGTCCTACGAGCAGTACTTC